This T cell receptor (beta chain) was documented in a study of cytomegalovirus exposure and HLA in healthy donors. Study-level results: TCR beta V segments were, for the most part, productive about 87% or about 30% of the time in an earlier analysis. Reportedly, fewer N-insertions than the approximately 700-donor mean appeared in an Asian-associated ancestry cluster in a later analysis. TCR beta sequences reportedly predicted the HLA-A and HLA-B alleles of most subjects accurately. Most TCR sequences were rare, but some public TCRs occurred in many donors.

Researchers ran the PCR with 60 Vbeta and 13 Jbeta primers. Produced via immunoSEQ multiplex PCR; TCRdb's table is partial and in-frame only. The sample consists of 190,000 or so clones, roughly four fifths of them appearing once. A remark on this clone: Its antigen is not identified.

CDR1 is GTSNPN, CDR2 SVGIG, per germline (reference sequence). This CDR3 region has 11 residues. The V and J ends lost 5 bases and 5 bases respectively, with 9 bases between them. V usage is TRBV30 and J usage is TRBJ2-5, with TRBD1 as a possible D gene (6 bases). The sample was PBMCs. The source of this sequence is a man aged 50 or older in good health and CMV-seronegative. CDR3: CAWDQGETQYF. The CDR3 nucleotides are TGTGCCTGGGATCAGGGGGAGACCCAGTACTTC.